Below, 32 T cell receptor beta chains from the same sample are listed, as sequenced in a study of regulatory T cells in long-lasting Graves disease. CDR3 regions were amplified by Arm-PCR using iRepertoire HTBI primers to build TCR beta libraries. TCRdb re-analysed the multiplex PCR reads in MiXCR, keeping a single row per CDR3 protein. Here the sample spans approximately 360,000 distinct CDR3 sequences, 23% being singletons. Time point meaning: persistent/refractory GD, antithyroid drugs over 5 years with positive TRAb. From RNA extracted from PBMCs, the TCR library was made. Sequenced material: peripheral blood mononuclear cells (PBMCs), taken when the disease was refractory, from a patient treated with antithyroid drugs. Receptor source: a middle-aged woman with Graves disease.

This clonotype turned up a few times. The chain has TRBV6-4 and TRBJ2-7; TRBD2 agrees at 10 bases. V lost 5 bases, J lost 2 bases, and 12 bases stayed unmatched. Germline-derived CDR1 and CDR2 are MRHNA and SNTAGT. The CDR3 spans 17 residues. The CDR3 protein is CASSFDLPGLAPYEQYF. For the CDR3, the DNA is TGTGCCAGCAGTTTTGACTTACCGGGACTAGCGCCCTACGAGCAGTACTTC.

This clonotype was detected once. The rearrangement uses TRBV28 and TRBJ1-2, with a tentative D call TRBD1 (5 bases). V dropped 6 bases and J dropped 0 bases, with 17 bases sitting between them. Germline V gene data show CDR1 as MDHEN and CDR2 as SYDVKM. This CDR3 is 16 amino acids long. CDR3 nucleotides: TGTGCCAGCAGCCTAGAGCGCGGGACCCCTAACTATGGCTACACCTTC. It is translated as CASSLERGTPNYGYTF.

The V and J genes are TRBV5-1 and TRBJ2-4; 7 bases are shared with TRBD1. Germline CDR1 reads SGHRS; CDR2 reads YFSETQ. This CDR3 has 17 residues. The junction had 8 bases not matched to a gene; V was cut back by 0 bases and J by 2 bases. The CDR3 spells CASSLGRQGETKNIQYF. DNA of the CDR3: TGCGCCAGCAGCTTGGGGAGACAGGGTGAAACCAAAAACATTCAGTACTTC.

This clonotype was picked up a small number of times. In nucleotides, the CDR3 is TGTGCCAGCAGTCGACAGGGTTCCGGGAAGAGAGGTCAGCCCCAGCATTTT. It encodes CASSRQGSGKRGQPQHF. V is TRBV12-3 or TRBV12-4 and J is TRBJ1-5, with 7 bases fitting TRBD1. The J segment lost 6 bases and the V segment lost 5 bases, leaving 16 bases of the junction unmatched. This CDR3 spans 17 amino acids.

This chain connects TRBV9 to TRBJ2-2; D is perhaps TRBD1 or TRBD2 (6 bases each). V was pared by 6 bases and J by 5 bases, with 14 bases between. From germline, CDR1 is SGDLS and CDR2 YYNGEE. The CDR3 contains 14 residues. The CDR3 DNA is TGTGCCAGCAATACGGGGGCGGTAACCGGGGAGCTGTTTTTT. Translating gives CASNTGAVTGELFF.

This clonotype was counted at least ten times. This chain joins TRBV28 and TRBJ1-2; D call uncertain. The ends were cut back, 3 bases at V and 5 bases at J, with 7 bases in the middle. The CDR3 covers 12 residues. CDR1 is MDHEN, CDR2 SYDVKM, per germline. The CDR3 DNA reads as TGTGCCAGCAGTTTCTACGGTTATGGCTACACCTTC. Its translation: CASSFYGYGYTF.

This clonotype was observed once. This chain uses TRBV29-1 with TRBJ1-2; perhaps TRBD1 as D (6 bases). The length of the CDR3 is 14 residues. Germline values: CDR1 SQVTM, CDR2 ANQGSEA. The V end lost 5 bases, the J end lost 1 base, and 14 bases lay between the germline ends. CDR3 protein: CSVSGTRDNYGYTF. As DNA, the CDR3 is TGCAGCGTTTCCGGGACAAGGGATAACTATGGCTACACCTTC.

This clonotype was seen many times. The chain links TRBV28 to TRBJ1-1, with 8 bases aligning to TRBD1. Trimming removed 8 bases from V and 0 bases from J; junction bases left unmatched: 11. CDR1 and CDR2 from the germline V gene are MDHEN and SYDVKM. The length of the CDR3 is 16 residues. The chain's CDR3 is CASGAYRGIMNTEAFF. As DNA, the CDR3 is TGTGCCAGCGGGGCGTACAGGGGGATAATGAACACTGAAGCTTTCTTT.

This clonotype occurred many times. V gene TRBV29-1 combines with J gene TRBJ2-2; possible D gene TRBD2, 6 bases. From germline, CDR1 is SQVTM and CDR2 ANQGSEA. The CDR3 contains 15 residues. With 4 bases removed from V and 4 bases from J, the gap between germline ends came to 16 bases. CDR3 amino acids: CSVARGGASTGELFF. CDR3 nucleotides: TGCAGCGTTGCGCGGGGCGGAGCGAGCACCGGGGAGCTGTTTTTT.

This clonotype has a count of ten or more. The rearrangement uses TRBV6-2 or TRBV6-3 and TRBJ2-7, with TRBD1 matching 7 bases. The germline CDR1 and CDR2 sequences are MNHEY and SVGEGT. The CDR3 length is 14 residues. V trimming: 4 bases; J trimming: 5 bases; junction bases outside the gene matches: 8. As DNA, the CDR3 is TGTGCCAGCAGTTCCCATGACAGGGTTCACGAGCAGTACTTC. This codes for CASSSHDRVHEQYF.

A word on this clonotype: A much larger clone is a single base away; this may be a read error. The chain employs TRBV7-9 and TRBJ2-7; no clear D. Per the germline V gene, CDR1 is SEHNR and CDR2 is FQNEAQ (reference sequence). This CDR3 has 13 amino acids. The V end was cut by 6 bases, the J end by 5 bases, with 14 bases between. CDR3 residues: CASSLANTHEQYF. The CDR3 DNA follows: TGTGCCAGCAGTTTGGCCAATACCCACGAGCAGTACTTC.

This clonotype has ten or more counts. The chain uses TRBV20-1 and TRBJ2-7; D unclear. The germline V gene encodes CDR1 DFQATT and CDR2 SNEGSKA (reference sequence). The V end was cut by 1 base, the J end by 4 bases, with 11 bases between. The CDR3 covers 13 residues. The CDR3 nucleotides read TGCAGTGCTAGAGTGGGCGGATCATACGAGCAGTACTTC. This codes for CSARVGGSYEQYF.

V gene TRBV29-1 combines with J gene TRBJ2-3; 10 nucleotides line up with TRBD2. The germline gives CDR1 SQVTM, CDR2 ANQGSEA. V lost 4 bases and J lost 2; bases outside the gene matches: 9. CDR3 size: 16 residues. CDR3 coding DNA: TGCAGCGTTGCAACTGTACTAGCGGGGACCACAGATACGCAGTATTTT. Translation gives CSVATVLAGTTDTQYF.

This clonotype has at least ten counts. The rearrangement links TRBV19 to TRBJ2-5, with D hard to call. The V gene's germline CDR1 is LNHDA and CDR2 SQIVND (reference sequence). This CDR3 region has 14 residues. Trimming removed 4 bases from V and 5 bases from J, with 14 bases in between. The CDR3 loop is CASSKPGPTETQYF. For the CDR3, the DNA is TGTGCCAGTAGTAAACCCGGGCCCACCGAGACCCAGTACTTC.

This clonotype appeared many times. The chain links TRBV15 to TRBJ1-1; D is undetermined. From germline, CDR1 is LNHNV and CDR2 YYDKDF (reference sequence). CDR3 length equals 16 residues. V was cut by 3 bases and J by 11 bases, with 25 bases left in between. The CDR3 DNA is TGTGCCACCAGCAGGCCACAGAATATGAGACTCAACGGGGCTTTCTTT. This codes for CATSRPQNMRLNGAFF.

The chain recombines TRBV7-9 with TRBJ2-3, with D maybe TRBD1 (6 bases). CDR3 length: 15 residues. Germline CDR1 is SEHNR and CDR2 is FQNEAQ (reference sequence). The V and J ends lost 1 base and 1 base respectively, with 9 bases between them. The chain's CDR3 is CASSLGGRGTDTQYF. The CDR3 DNA sequence: TGTGCCAGCAGCTTAGGGGGGCGAGGCACAGATACGCAGTATTTT.

The table lists this clonotype with many counts. J is TRBJ2-7 and V is TRBV6-1; 7 bases match TRBD2. Per the germline V gene, CDR1 is MNHNS and CDR2 is SASEGT. The CDR3 runs 14 residues. The V gene end was trimmed by 6 bases and the J gene end by 3 bases; junction bases not matched to a gene: 8. This chain's CDR3 is CASRTSGTDYEQYF. The CDR3 DNA follows: TGTGCCAGCAGAACCAGCGGGACTGACTACGAGCAGTACTTC.

This clonotype was seen repeatedly, ten times or more. The CDR3 is CASSPLRTSGTYEQYF. As DNA, the CDR3 is TGTGCCAGCAGTCCCCTGCGGACTAGCGGCACCTACGAGCAGTACTTC. The J gene is TRBJ2-7, the V gene TRBV28; 10 positions agree with TRBD2. J was trimmed by 2 bases and V by 5 bases; bases with no gene match: 9. The CDR3 is made up of 16 amino acids. CDR1 MDHEN and CDR2 SYDVKM come from the germline V gene.

This chain joins TRBV3-1 and TRBJ2-7; D gene unclear. Germline CDR1 reads LGHDT; CDR2 reads YNNKEL (reference sequence). The CDR3 loop spans 12 amino acids. V lost 4 bases and J 7 bases, leaving 11 bases between the germline ends. The CDR3 sequence is CASSPSPAEQYF. The DNA for the CDR3 is TGTGCCAGCAGCCCCAGCCCTGCGGAGCAGTACTTC.

This clonotype has only a few counts. Here the CDR3 reads CASSFPGLKGNQPQHF. The CDR3 nucleotides are TGCGCCAGCAGCTTCCCCGGACTGAAGGGCAATCAGCCCCAGCATTTT. This chain links TRBV5-1 with TRBJ1-5; the D is unclear. The V and J ends lost 2 bases and 2 bases respectively, with 14 bases between them. The CDR3 runs 16 residues. Germline V gives CDR1 SGHRS, CDR2 YFSETQ.

The chain uses TRBV6-2 or TRBV6-3 and TRBJ1-4; TRBD1 agrees at 7 bases. Germline V gives CDR1 MNHEY, CDR2 SVGEGT. This CDR3 contains 14 residues. J gave up 7 bases and V 6 bases, and 8 bases lay outside the gene matches. The DNA of the CDR3 is TGTGCCAGCAGAAGAGGGACAGTACCTGAAAAACTGTTTTTT. This codes for CASRRGTVPEKLFF.

This chain joins TRBV18 and TRBJ2-5; maybe TRBD2 (7 bases). The CDR3 runs to 17 residues. V lost 4 bases to trimming and J lost 5 bases, with 23 bases between them. In germline, CDR1 is KGHSH, CDR2 LQKENI. The CDR3 sequence: CASSLLPSGGEYETQYF. CDR3 coding DNA: TGTGCCAGCTCACTTCTCCCTTCGGGGGGCGAGTACGAGACCCAGTACTTC.

This clonotype was recorded at least ten times. CDR3 sequence reads: CAWSPGTEAFF. CDR3 coding DNA: TGTGCCTGGAGCCCCGGGACTGAAGCTTTCTTT. The chain carries TRBV30 and TRBJ1-1; the D is unclear. The germline V gene encodes CDR1 GTSNPN and CDR2 SVGIG (reference sequence). Deletions cut 3 bases from V and 5 bases from J, with 7 bases between. The CDR3 spans 11 residues.

The V gene is TRBV12-3 or TRBV12-4, the J gene TRBJ1-2; no definite D call. V lost 2 bases and J 11 bases, leaving 18 bases between the germline ends. CDR3 size: 14 residues. The CDR3 DNA follows: TGTGCCAGCAGTTTATCGGCTAGTACTCCCTCTTACACCTTC. Translating gives CASSLSASTPSYTF.

This chain uses TRBV5-5 with TRBJ1-1; 7 bases align to TRBD1. The V gene end was trimmed by 0 bases and the J gene end by 2 bases; junction bases not matched to a gene: 4. This CDR3 region has 15 residues. The germline V gene encodes CDR1 SGHKS and CDR2 YYEKEE (reference sequence). CDR3 nucleotide sequence: TGTGCCAGCAGCTTGGGAGGGACAGCTAACACTGAAGCTTTCTTT. Translating it yields CASSLGGTANTEAFF.

This clonotype has more than one count but fewer than ten. A much larger clone sits a single nucleotide away, making a read error possible. This chain connects TRBV27 to TRBJ2-5, with D perhaps matching TRBD1 (5 bases). The CDR3 consists of 16 residues. Per the germline V gene, CDR1 is MNHEY and CDR2 is SMNVEV (reference sequence). CDR3 region: CASSLSFYQGEETQHF. CDR3 nucleotide sequence: TGTGCCAGCAGTTTATCTTTTTATCAGGGCGAGGAGACCCAGCACTTC.

This clonotype was counted only a few times. The chain uses TRBV28 and TRBJ2-5, with a possible D match to TRBD2 (5 bases). From germline, CDR1 is MDHEN and CDR2 SYDVKM. The CDR3 contains 14 residues. Trimming left V 3 bases short and J 2 bases short, with 10 bases between. The CDR3 region has the DNA TGTGCCAGCAGTTTCCAGGCGGGTCAAGAGACCCAGTACTTC. Protein sequence: CASSFQAGQETQYF.

The chain links TRBV19 to TRBJ1-5; D not resolved. Germline CDR1 and CDR2: LNHDA and SQIVND (reference sequence). CDR3 size: 18 residues. V lost 7 bases to trimming and J lost 0 bases, with 22 bases between them. The CDR3 reads CASTVIFRSTYSNQPQHF. The CDR3, as DNA: TGTGCCAGTACGGTTATTTTTAGGTCGACCTATAGCAATCAGCCCCAGCATTTT.

The chain recombines TRBV19 with TRBJ2-2, with D perhaps being TRBD1 or TRBD2 (6 bases each). Trimming removed 3 bases from V and 5 bases from J, with 13 bases in between. Germline lookup yields CDR1 LNHDA and CDR2 SQIVND (reference sequence). The CDR3 totals 15 residues. For the CDR3, the DNA is TGTGCCAGTAGTATGGGGGCTAGCGCGACCGGGGAGCTGTTTTTT. Translating it yields CASSMGASATGELFF.

This clonotype has at least ten counts. The chain uses TRBV2 and TRBJ2-5; D possibly corresponds to TRBD1 (6 bases). V lost 10 bases, J lost 5 bases, and 17 bases lay in between. Germline CDR1 and CDR2: SNHLY and FYNNEI. This CDR3 is built from 13 residues. Written as DNA, the CDR3 is TGTGCCACCGGGGACAACCGAGGGGAGACCCAGTACTTC. This sequence encodes CATGDNRGETQYF.

J is TRBJ2-3 and V is TRBV7-2; D remains unclear. Looked up from germline, CDR1 is SGHTA and CDR2 is FQGNSA. The V gene lost 7 bases and the J gene lost 6 bases, with 14 bases spanning the gap. This CDR3 contains 13 residues. The CDR3 spells CASNSPPADTQYF. CDR3 bases: TGTGCCAGCAACTCCCCCCCGGCCGATACGCAGTATTTT.

The chain combines TRBV2 with TRBJ1-1; a weak D match, TRBD1 (5 bases). CDR3 size: 15 residues. Germline V gene sequence: CDR1 SNHLY, CDR2 FYNNEI. Trimming took off 0 bases at V and 5 bases at J, with 13 bases between the two ends. CDR3 nucleotides: TGTGCCAGCAGTGAAGCGCTTCAGGGTTGGACTGAAGCTTTCTTT. Protein product: CASSEALQGWTEAFF.